The 26 T cell receptor beta chains given below trace back to one sample, sequenced in a study of T cell responses to AZD1222 COVID-19 vaccine. Generated by immunoSEQ multiplex PCR, the TCRdb table keeps only in-frame clones and is missing some. This sample has over 70,000 clones, with approximately 89% found just once. The sequenced sample was peripheral blood, obtained 28 days after the second AZD1222 dose. These receptors all stem from an adult who received the AZD1222 COVID-19 vaccine.

The V and J genes are TRBV4-1 and TRBJ1-1; no clear D. The CDR3 loop spans 14 amino acids. V shed 3 bases and J shed 7 bases, with 15 bases lying between them. Germline CDR1 reads MGHRA; CDR2 reads YSYEKL. The CDR3 sequence is CASSHGIAELEAFF. In DNA form, the CDR3 reads TGCGCCAGCAGCCACGGGATAGCGGAACTTGAAGCTTTCTTT.

The chain links TRBV21-1 to TRBJ2-1. TRBV21-1 counts as a pseudogene. CDR3 length equals 15 residues. This chain's CDR3 is CASSRTESPYNEQFF. As DNA, the CDR3 is TGTGCCAGCAGCCGGACCGAAAGCCCCTACAATGAGCAGTTCTTC.

The chain carries TRBV7-3 and TRBJ2-1; 9 bases line up with TRBD2. Germline V gives CDR1 SGHTA, CDR2 FQGTGA. The CDR3 is 15 residues long. Germline trimming cut 4 bases from V and 1 base from J; bases unmatched to any gene: 2. CDR3 region: CASSSGLASYNEQFF. The CDR3 DNA sequence: TGTGCCAGCAGCTCGGGACTAGCTTCCTACAATGAGCAGTTCTTC.

This chain links TRBV12-3 or TRBV12-4 with TRBJ1-2, with D tentatively TRBD1 (5 bases). The CDR3 spans 13 residues. Trimming cost V 8 bases and J 2 bases, with 12 bases left between them. The chain's CDR3 is CASRLEGNYGYTF. The CDR3 DNA follows: TGTGCCAGCCGTCTTGAGGGGAACTATGGCTACACCTTC.

The V call is TRBV5-8, the J call TRBJ1-6, with a weak D call TRBD1 (5 bases). The V gene's germline CDR1 is SGHTS and CDR2 YDEGEE. V was cut by 0 bases and J by 4 bases, with 14 bases left in between. The CDR3 sequence is 17 residues long. This CDR3 is CASSLDQRGMYNSPLHF. The CDR3 coding sequence is TGTGCCAGCAGCTTGGACCAGAGGGGCATGTATAATTCACCCCTCCACTTT.

CDR3 in DNA: TGTGCCAGTAGTATAATTGGACAGGGGATCTACGAGCAGTACTTC. Protein product: CASSIIGQGIYEQYF. The chain links TRBV19 to TRBJ2-7; 9 positions agree with TRBD1. Germline CDR1 and CDR2: LNHDA and SQIVND (reference sequence). The CDR3 runs to 15 residues. The trim removed 2 bases at V and 3 bases at J, leaving 5 bases unmatched. Full variable domain (rest looked up from reference TRBV19 and TRBJ2-7): DGGITQSPKYLFRKEGQNVTLSCEQNLNHDAMYWYRQDPGQGLRLIYYSQIVNDFQKGDIAEGYSVSREKKESFPLTVTSAQKNPTAFYLCASSIIGQGIYEQYFGPGTRLTVT.

This clone was seen a single time. V is TRBV5-4 and J is TRBJ1-6; unclear D gene. V gave up 2 bases and J gave up 5 bases, with 8 bases separating them. The CDR3 spans 14 residues. Germline loops: CDR1 SGHNT, CDR2 YYREEE (reference sequence). This CDR3 reads CASSFGGNNSPLHF. Here the CDR3 DNA reads TGTGCCAGCAGCTTCGGAGGTAATAATTCACCCCTCCACTTT.

The V gene is TRBV6-5, the J gene TRBJ1-1; TRBD1 agrees at 7 bases. Germline CDR1 and CDR2: MNHEY and SVGAGI. Germline trimming cut 4 bases from V and 1 base from J; bases unmatched to any gene: 6. This CDR3 is built from 15 residues. CDR3 nucleotide sequence: TGTGCCAGCAGTTTATCGACAGGGCGGAACACTGAAGCTTTCTTT. It codes for CASSLSTGRNTEAFF.

The chain combines TRBV30 with TRBJ2-3; 7 bases are shared with TRBD2. Germline V gene lookup returns CDR1 GTSNPN and CDR2 SVGIG (reference sequence). The ends lost 2 bases at V and 0 bases at J; junction bases unmatched: 11. This CDR3 has 17 residues. The DNA for the CDR3 is TGTGCCTGGAGTATCAGCGGGATCACTACTAGCACAGATACGCAGTATTTT. The encoded protein is CAWSISGITTSTDTQYF.

The chain combines TRBV12-3 or TRBV12-4 with TRBJ2-2; maybe TRBD2 (5 bases). The CDR3 is 13 residues long. Trimming pared 6 bases from V and 4 bases from J, leaving 9 bases between. CDR3 amino acids: CASSLLVTGELFF. The CDR3 DNA reads TGTGCCAGCAGCTTACTAGTCACCGGGGAGCTGTTTTTT.

The chain recombines TRBV19 with TRBJ1-2; 7 nucleotides line up with TRBD1. CDR1 and CDR2 (germline): LNHDA, SQIVND (reference sequence). This CDR3 contains 13 residues. V lost 7 bases and J lost 4; bases outside the gene matches: 6. The CDR3 loop reads CASTHRDSYGYTF. The CDR3 nucleotides read TGTGCCAGTACCCACCGGGACAGCTATGGCTACACCTTC. Variable domain in full (rest from reference TRBV19 and TRBJ1-2): DGGITQSPKYLFRKEGQNVTLSCEQNLNHDAMYWYRQDPGQGLRLIYYSQIVNDFQKGDIAEGYSVSREKKESFPLTVTSAQKNPTAFYLCASTHRDSYGYTFGSGTRLTVV.

The chain joins TRBV6-1 to TRBJ1-5; D is possibly TRBD1 (6 bases). V was shortened by 1 base and J by 0 bases, with 13 bases between the two germline ends. The CDR3 consists of 17 residues. Germline CDR1 reads MNHNS; CDR2 reads SASEGT. The CDR3 DNA reads TGTGCCAGCAGTGAAGGCCCGGGACAAGTTAGCAATCAGCCCCAGCATTTT. Protein product: CASSEGPGQVSNQPQHF.

The chain joins TRBV12-3 or TRBV12-4 to TRBJ2-7; no definite D call. The CDR3 is made up of 12 amino acids. Trimming shortened V by 3 bases and J by 7 bases, and 10 bases separated the two germline ends. The CDR3, as DNA: TGTGCCAGCAGTTTCGCAGTGGGTGAGCAGTACGTC. Amino acids: CASSFAVGEQYV.

CDR3 residues: CATSDWDSAYGYTF. As DNA, the CDR3 is TGTGCCACCAGTGATTGGGACAGTGCATATGGCTACACCTTC. The rearrangement uses TRBV24-1 and TRBJ1-2, with TRBD1 matching 7 bases. J gave up 5 bases and V 2 bases, and 4 bases lay outside the gene matches. CDR3 length equals 14 residues. Germline V gene lookup returns CDR1 KGHDR and CDR2 SFDVKD.

This chain links TRBV27 with TRBJ2-5; unclear D gene. This CDR3 region has 14 residues. CDR1 MNHEY and CDR2 SMNVEV come from the germline V gene (reference sequence). V was clipped by 6 bases and J by 0 bases, with 11 bases between them. The CDR3 nucleotides are TGTGCCAGCAGCTTTCGGGCTTACCAAGAGACCCAGTACTTC. This gives the protein CASSFRAYQETQYF.

The sample holds one count of this clone. The gene calls are TRBV15 and TRBJ1-1; no firm D call. V was pared by 0 bases and J by 0 bases, with 8 bases between. The CDR3 runs to 15 residues. CDR1 is LNHNV and CDR2 is YYDKDF in the germline V gene (reference sequence). CDR3 sequence reads: CATSRESFMNTEAFF. The CDR3 nucleotides read TGTGCCACCAGCAGAGAGAGTTTCATGAACACTGAAGCTTTCTTT.

This chain links TRBV5-5 with TRBJ2-7, with a possible D match to TRBD1 (6 bases). V was clipped by 1 base and J by 5 bases, with 16 bases between them. From germline, CDR1 is SGHKS and CDR2 YYEKEE (reference sequence). CDR3 length: 15 amino acids. The CDR3 DNA sequence: TGTGCCAGCAGCTTGTTGGGGGCAGGGGCACACGAGCAGTACGTC. Translation: CASSLLGAGAHEQYV.

This clone was observed a few times. The chain recombines TRBV7-3 with TRBJ2-2; tentative D call: TRBD1 (5 bases). Trimming stripped 4 bases from V and 5 bases from J, with 8 bases between. Per germline, CDR1 SGHTA and CDR2 FQGTGA. CDR3 length equals 13 residues. As DNA, the CDR3 is TGTGCCAGCAGCTCTACAGGAACCGGGGAGCTGTTTTTT. Translating gives CASSSTGTGELFF.

The chain is built from TRBV6-7 and TRBJ2-7, with D possibly being TRBD1 (5 bases). TRBV6-7 is given ORF status, its function remaining uncertain. The V gene lost 2 bases and the J gene lost 0 bases, with 8 bases spanning the gap. The CDR3 consists of 14 residues. This CDR3 reads CASSYQQASYEQYF. The CDR3 DNA reads as TGTGCCAGCAGTTACCAACAGGCCTCCTACGAGCAGTACTTC.

The chain is built from TRBV5-1 and TRBJ2-4; D assignment may be TRBD1 or TRBD2 (5 bases each). Per the germline V gene, CDR1 is SGHRS and CDR2 is YFSETQ. There are 14 residues in the CDR3. V lost 0 bases and J 8 bases, leaving 12 bases between the germline ends. CDR3 DNA sequence: TGCGCCAGCAGCTTGGTCTCCCTGGGGGACATTCAGTACTTC. It translates to CASSLVSLGDIQYF.

V and J are TRBV30 and TRBJ1-5; possible D gene TRBD1, 5 bases. CDR1 and CDR2 (germline): GTSNPN, SVGIG (reference sequence). V shed 2 bases and J shed 7 bases, with 24 bases lying between them. The CDR3 runs 17 residues. The CDR3 is CAWSTLYDQGGIQPQHF. The CDR3 DNA is TGTGCCTGGAGTACACTGTATGACCAGGGAGGTATACAGCCCCAGCATTTT.

The chain links TRBV6-5 to TRBJ2-7; D is unresolved. Germline lookup yields CDR1 MNHEY and CDR2 SVGAGI. V was shortened by 4 bases and J by 6 bases, with 16 bases between the two germline ends. The CDR3 totals 14 residues. CDR3 coding DNA: TGTGCCAGCAGTTCTATATCCGGCTCGGTCGAGCAGTACTTC. Its protein is CASSSISGSVEQYF.

The chain links TRBV12-3 or TRBV12-4 to TRBJ2-7; D gene ambiguous. The CDR3 totals 12 residues. With 6 bases removed from V and 5 bases from J, the gap between germline ends came to 11 bases. CDR3 nucleotide sequence: TGTGCCAGCAGCTCCGGCTCTGACGAGCAGTACTTC. Its protein is CASSSGSDEQYF.

The V call is TRBV7-8, the J call TRBJ2-1; the D gene is possibly TRBD1 (8 bases). CDR3 length: 17 residues. The V and J ends lost 2 bases and 3 bases respectively, with 17 bases between them. Germline loops: CDR1 SGHVS, CDR2 FQNEAQ. The CDR3 DNA follows: TGTGCCAGCAGCTTAACAGGGGGGGCTTTAGGCTACAATGAGCAGTTCTTC. Its protein product is CASSLTGGALGYNEQFF.

The V and J genes are TRBV14 and TRBJ2-3; D might be TRBD1 or TRBD2, each matching 5 bases. V shed 8 bases and J shed 1 base, with 10 bases lying between them. The CDR3 length is 13 residues. The germline gives CDR1 SGHDN, CDR2 FVKESK. DNA for the CDR3: TGTGCCAGCGGGACCGGGGGCACAGATACGCAGTATTTT. It encodes CASGTGGTDTQYF.

The chain combines TRBV4-1 with TRBJ1-4, with 7 bases aligning to TRBD1. The CDR3 runs 15 residues. The junction had 3 bases not matched to a gene; V was cut back by 4 bases and J by 1 base. Germline V lookup: CDR1 MGHRA, CDR2 YSYEKL. CDR3 bases: TGCGCCAGCAGCCGACGACAGGGAACTAATGAAAAACTGTTTTTT. Translated, it gives CASSRRQGTNEKLFF.